This is a list of T cell receptor beta chains from one sample in a study of T cell responses to AZD1222 COVID-19 vaccine. Repertoires were generated with immunoSEQ multiplex PCR, while TCRdb's copy carries only in-frame clones and drops some. The profile shows some 19,000 clones, 82% of them singletons. Sequencing was performed on peripheral blood, taken on day 0 of AZD1222 vaccination. The receptor source for this set is an adult in good health. Each CDR3 is given with its conserved first and last residue. A D gene is named only where the DNA matches it firmly. Only some rows state a clone size, as once, few, many or a class for expanded clones.

v_call,d_call,clone_size,j_call,cdr3_nt,cdr3_aa
TRBV5-1,TRBD2,-,TRBJ2-1,TGCGCCAGCAGTCGGACTAGCGGGGTAAACAATGAGCAGTTCTTC,CASSRTSGVNNEQFF
TRBV28,TRBD1,-,TRBJ1-2,TGTGCCAGCAGTTTAACTCCGGGACAGGTCTATGGCTACACCTTC,CASSLTPGQVYGYTF
TRBV7-3,-,-,TRBJ2-3,TGTGCCAGCAGTCTAGACGGCGGTCGCACAGATACGCAGTATTTT,CASSLDGGRTDTQYF
TRBV18,-,-,TRBJ2-7,TGTGCCAGCTCACCCCGGGAGGAGCAGTACTTC,CASSPREEQYF
TRBV7-8,TRBD1,once,TRBJ1-1,TGTGCCAGCAGCTTAGAGACAGGGGGGTTTCTCATGAACACTGAAGCTTTCTTT,CASSLETGGFLMNTEAFF
TRBV6-5,TRBD1,-,TRBJ1-2,TGTGCCAGCAGACGGACGGGACAGCTAAACTATGGCTACACCTTC,CASRRTGQLNYGYTF
TRBV7-8,-,-,TRBJ2-1,TGTGCCAGCAGCTTAAGAGCTAGCGAGAGCTCCTACAATGAGCAGTTCTTC,CASSLRASESSYNEQFF
TRBV11-3,-,-,TRBJ1-2,TGTGCCAGCAGCTTAGATGGGGGGGTCGTCGGCTACACCTTC,CASSLDGGVVGYTF
TRBV3-1/TRBV3-2,TRBD1,-,TRBJ2-7,TGTGCCAGCAGCCCACTTCGGACAGGTGGGGACGAGCAGTACTTC,CASSPLRTGGDEQYF
TRBV7-6,TRBD1,-,TRBJ2-1,TGTGCCAGCAGCCCACTGCGCACAGGGGACTACAATGAGCAGTTCTTC,CASSPLRTGDYNEQFF
TRBV16,-,-,TRBJ2-3,TGTGCCAGCAGCCCGCTACCCAATACGCAGTATTTT,CASSPLPNTQYF
TRBV25-1,-,-,TRBJ2-1,TGTGCCAGCAGTGACAGCCCGAACAATGAGCAGTTCTTC,CASSDSPNNEQFF
TRBV3-1/TRBV3-2,TRBD1,-,TRBJ1-6,TGTGCCAGCAGCCAATCCAGGGGGACCTATAATTCACCCCTCCACTTT,CASSQSRGTYNSPLHF
TRBV2,-,-,TRBJ2-5,TGTGCCAGCAGTCTCCAGGGGATAGTGACCCAGTACTTC,CASSLQGIVTQYF
TRBV19,TRBD1,few,TRBJ2-2,TGTGCCAGTACCCGACAGGGGGGAACCGGGGAGCTGTTTTTT,CASTRQGGTGELFF
TRBV10-3,-,-,TRBJ2-5,TGTGCCACCGGGAAAGAGACCCAGTACTTC,CATGKETQYF
TRBV18,-,-,TRBJ2-1,TGTGCCAGCTCACCAAAACGAGGGGGTTCCGGCTACAATGAGCAGTTCTTC,CASSPKRGGSGYNEQFF
TRBV6-5,TRBD1,-,TRBJ1-6,TGTGCCAGCAGGGAGGACAGGGTTTCACCCCTCCACTTT,CASREDRVSPLHF
TRBV5-5,-,-,TRBJ1-1,TGTGCCAGCAGCTTGCGAGCTGAAGCTTTCTTT,CASSLRAEAFF
TRBV5-1,TRBD2,-,TRBJ2-1,TGCGCCAGCAGCTGGACTAGCGGGGACCTTAATGAGCAGTTCTTC,CASSWTSGDLNEQFF
TRBV27,TRBD1,medium-sized,TRBJ1-1,TGTGCCAGCAGTTTCGTACAGGGGGACACTGAAGCTTTCTTT,CASSFVQGDTEAFF
TRBV29-1,-,few,TRBJ1-1,TGCAGCGCAGGGGAAGCTTTCTTT,CSAGEAFF
TRBV27,-,-,TRBJ2-7,TGTGCCAGCAGTTTGGGCAGATTCTACGAGCAGTACTTC,CASSLGRFYEQYF
TRBV28,TRBD2,-,TRBJ2-1,TGTGCCAGCAAAACTGGACTAGCGGGAGTCACCTACAATGAGCAGTTCTTC,CASKTGLAGVTYNEQFF
TRBV25-1,-,-,TRBJ1-5,TGTGCCAGCAGTTTAACAGGGAGCTTTCAGCCCCAGCATTTT,CASSLTGSFQPQHF
TRBV2,-,-,TRBJ2-2,TGTGCCAGCAGCCCCTCGGGTGTAGCGAACACCGGGGAGCTGTTTTTT,CASSPSGVANTGELFF